This T cell receptor beta chain was obtained from a study of T cell responses to AZD1222 COVID-19 vaccine. TCRdb's table, derived via immunoSEQ multiplex PCR, lists solely in-frame clones and lacks some. Here the sample spans about 130,000 clones, just over 85% being singletons. V lost 1 base and J lost 4, with 17 bases in between. The CDR3 is 17 residues long. In germline, CDR1 is LGHNA, CDR2 YSLEER. Study-wide results and caveats: After two AZD1222 doses, spike-specific TCR breadth and depth rose versus day 0. White British donors predominated, females outnumbered males, and clonal diversity was possibly underestimated. Spike-spanning, vaccine-associated CD4 TCRs were dominant at 160-218 and 743-854.

Remarks on this clone: Antigen specificity is unknown.

The sequence derives from an adult in good health. V and J are TRBV4-3 and TRBJ1-3; D remains ambiguous. Here the sequenced sample was peripheral blood, taken on day 0 of AZD1222 vaccination. Here the CDR3 reads CASSQGQEGSLGNTIYF. CDR3 DNA: TGCGCCAGCAGCCAAGGCCAGGAGGGAAGTCTAGGAAACACCATATATTTT.